This TCR beta chain was captured in a study of T cell responses to AZD1222 COVID-19 vaccine. Broader study findings: Repertoire sampling happened only post peak T cell response. Distributed over spike, vaccine-associated CD4 TCRs predominated at 160-218 and 743-854. Two doses of AZD1222 preceded a rise in Spike-specific TCR breadth and depth.

Assay used: immunoSEQ multiplex PCR; TCRdb lists only in-frame clones, some missing. The profile shows under 150,000 clones, around 89% of them singletons. Of note for this clone: The antigen remains undetermined.

The sample here was peripheral blood, taken on day 0 of MenACWY control vaccination. This clonotype originated in an adult in good health.

The CDR3 spells CASSEGQENSPLHF. CDR3 sequence (DNA): TGCGCCAGCAGCGAGGGACAGGAGAATTCACCCCTCCACTTT. The chain joins TRBV5-1 to TRBJ1-6; 8 positions agree with TRBD1. CDR3 size: 14 residues. Germline CDR1 reads SGHRS; CDR2 reads YFSETQ. V was clipped by 4 bases and J by 7 bases; unmatched bases: 4.